The following is a T cell receptor (beta chain) sequence with its context. The antigen this receptor binds is unknown. Base qualities were left out, and no much larger clone turns up one base away. Inclusive of the bounding cysteine and phenylalanine, the CDR3 is 14 residues long. CDR3 DNA is the only sequence kept; it has 42 bases, read in frame from the first base. CDR1 and CDR2 are read off the germline V gene as KGHSH and LQKENI. V loses 5 bases at its end and J loses 5 bases; junction bases beyond the gene matches: 5. TCRbeta CDR3 regions were amplified from genomic DNA by means of the immunoSEQ Assay, a bias-controlled multiplex PCR. Per the authors' processing: Nucleated cell counts per sample were estimated from amplification of reference gene primers within the assay. To quantify the absolute abundance of each unique TCRbeta CDR3 rearrangement, sequence reads were collapsed and filtered. For each sample, productive Simpson clonality was calculated by taking the square root of Simpson's diversity index across productive rearrangements. TCRdb stores this immuneACCESS table with in-frame sequences only. Part of the clones is absent; in the studies checked, under half of the shortfall reflects unresolved V genes, and no reason is known for the rest. The V and J calls and the clone size are those of that table, but D and trimming were determined from the DNA. The sample records about 200,000 clones, 75% to 85% of which are singletons. The ten top clones hold about a sixth of the sample.

This entry belongs to a study of blood T cell repertoires in COVID-19 (dated by TCRdb to about 2020). Background on the whole study: Collaborator samples came from the United States, Italy and Spain and covered acute and convalescent phases of COVID-19. The material from the prospective study consisted of cDNA or gDNA derived from T cells, B-cell-depleted T cells, or PBMCs. Deeply sampled blood TCRbeta repertoires from subjects exposed to, actively infected with, or recovered from COVID-19 were included in the dataset. The repertoires were released in a freely available public database meant as a resource for research on the immune response to SARS-CoV-2. Samples were obtained from the ongoing ImmuneRACE study (first 160 participants) and from 1,000 to 1,500 subjects provided by 6 global collaborators. Nearly every sample came with metadata listing a de-identified subject ID, COVID-19 status, age in years and sex. HLA class I and class II types, where available, came from metadata supplied by the sample provider rather than from assay-based typing.

The paper's findings and limits, for the study overall: The amount of clinical and demographic metadata varied by source and participant and was provided uncurated.

In the prospective study, participants were about 18 to 95 years old, resided in under 30 geographic areas of the United States, and were enrolled through a virtual design. In the prospective study, participants were assigned to cohorts based on the clinical history participants reported in a screening survey and a study questionnaire. Mobile phlebotomists in the prospective study collected whole blood, serum and a nasopharyngeal or oropharyngeal swab from every participant. Over a roughly 2-month period, participants in the prospective study had the option of providing additional blood draws and questionnaires. Prospective study blood samples were shipped either frozen or at room temperature before DNA extraction.

The material sequenced was PBMCs or T cells enriched from blood (not recorded which). This receptor chain uses TRBV18 and TRBJ1-5; the junction holds 8 bases that match TRBD1. This receptor was taken from a woman in her forties or fifties with acute COVID-19. The DNA sequence is TGTGCCAGCTCATACACAGGGGGGGATCAGCCCCAGCATTTT. Its product reads: CASSYTGGDQPQHF.